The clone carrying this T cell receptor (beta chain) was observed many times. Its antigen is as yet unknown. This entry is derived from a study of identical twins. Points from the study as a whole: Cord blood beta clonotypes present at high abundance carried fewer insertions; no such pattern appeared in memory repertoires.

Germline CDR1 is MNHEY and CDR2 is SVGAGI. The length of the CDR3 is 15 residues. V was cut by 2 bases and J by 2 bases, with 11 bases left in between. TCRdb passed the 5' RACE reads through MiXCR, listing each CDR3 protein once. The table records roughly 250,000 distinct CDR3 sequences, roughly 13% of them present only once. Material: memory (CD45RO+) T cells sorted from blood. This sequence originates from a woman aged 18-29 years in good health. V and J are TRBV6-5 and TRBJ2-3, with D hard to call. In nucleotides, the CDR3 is TGTGCCAGCAGTTACCCGACTGAAAACACAGATACGCAGTATTTT. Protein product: CASSYPTENTDTQYF.